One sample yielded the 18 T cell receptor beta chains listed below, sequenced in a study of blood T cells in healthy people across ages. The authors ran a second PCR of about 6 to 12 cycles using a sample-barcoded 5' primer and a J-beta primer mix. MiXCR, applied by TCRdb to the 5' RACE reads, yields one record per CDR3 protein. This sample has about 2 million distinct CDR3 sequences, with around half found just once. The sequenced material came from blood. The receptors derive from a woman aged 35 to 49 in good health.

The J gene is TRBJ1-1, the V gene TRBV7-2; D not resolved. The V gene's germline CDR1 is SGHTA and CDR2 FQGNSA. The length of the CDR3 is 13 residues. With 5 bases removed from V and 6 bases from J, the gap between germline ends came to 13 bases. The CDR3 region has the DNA TGTGCCAGCAGCACCGCCCGTCCCGCTGAAGCTTTCTTT. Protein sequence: CASSTARPAEAFF.

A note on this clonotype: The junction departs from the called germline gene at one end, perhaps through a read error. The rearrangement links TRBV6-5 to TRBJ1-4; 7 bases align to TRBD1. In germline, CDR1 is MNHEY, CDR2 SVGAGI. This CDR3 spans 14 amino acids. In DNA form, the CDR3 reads TGTGCCTGCAGTTACTCGGGGACAGCAGAAAAACTGTTTTTT. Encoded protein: CACSYSGTAEKLFF.

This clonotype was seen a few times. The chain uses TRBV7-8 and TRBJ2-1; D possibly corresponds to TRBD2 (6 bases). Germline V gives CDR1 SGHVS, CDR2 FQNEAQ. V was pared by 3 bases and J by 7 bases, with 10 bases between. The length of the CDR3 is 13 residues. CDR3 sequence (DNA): TGTGCCAGCAGCTTTCGGGGGTTAAATGAGCAGTTCTTC. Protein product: CASSFRGLNEQFF.

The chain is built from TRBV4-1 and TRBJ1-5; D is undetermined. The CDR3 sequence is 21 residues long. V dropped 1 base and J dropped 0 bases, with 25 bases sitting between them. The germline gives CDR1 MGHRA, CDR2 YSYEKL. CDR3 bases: TGCGCCAGCAGCCAAGCGATTAATGGAGCGGGAGGGCCCTATAGCAATCAGCCCCAGCATTTT. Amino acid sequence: CASSQAINGAGGPYSNQPQHF.

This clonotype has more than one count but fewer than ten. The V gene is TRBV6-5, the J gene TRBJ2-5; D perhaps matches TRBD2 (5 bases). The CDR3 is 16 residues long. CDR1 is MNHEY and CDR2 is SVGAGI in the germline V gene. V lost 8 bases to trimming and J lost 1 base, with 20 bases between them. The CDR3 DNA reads TGTGCCAGCGGCCTGAGGGCTACACCTATCCAAGAGACCCAGTACTTC. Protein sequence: CASGLRATPIQETQYF.

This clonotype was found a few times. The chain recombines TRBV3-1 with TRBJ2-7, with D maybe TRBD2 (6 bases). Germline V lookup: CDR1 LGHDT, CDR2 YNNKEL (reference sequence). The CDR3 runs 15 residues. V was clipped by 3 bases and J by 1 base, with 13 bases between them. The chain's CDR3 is CASSHRGRGSYEQYF. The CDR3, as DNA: TGTGCCAGCAGCCATCGTGGCCGGGGGTCCTACGAGCAGTACTTC.

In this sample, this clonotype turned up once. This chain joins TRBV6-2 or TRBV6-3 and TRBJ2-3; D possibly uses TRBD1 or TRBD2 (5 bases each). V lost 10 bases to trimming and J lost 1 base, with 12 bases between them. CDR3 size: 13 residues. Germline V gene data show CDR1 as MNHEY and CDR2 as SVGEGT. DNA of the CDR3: TGTGCCACCTTCGTGGGGGGCACAGATACGCAGTATTTT. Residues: CATFVGGTDTQYF.

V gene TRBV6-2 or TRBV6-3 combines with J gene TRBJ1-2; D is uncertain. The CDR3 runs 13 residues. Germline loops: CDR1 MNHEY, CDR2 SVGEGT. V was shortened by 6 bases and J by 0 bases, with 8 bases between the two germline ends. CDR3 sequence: CASRQTSNYGYTF. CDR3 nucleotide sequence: TGTGCCAGCAGACAAACGTCTAACTATGGCTACACCTTC.

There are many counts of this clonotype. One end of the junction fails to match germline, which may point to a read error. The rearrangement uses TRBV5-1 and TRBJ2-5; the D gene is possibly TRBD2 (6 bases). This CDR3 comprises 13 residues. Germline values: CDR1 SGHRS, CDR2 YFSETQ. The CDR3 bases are TGTGCCAGCAGTCTTAGCGGTCAAGAGACCCAGTACTTC. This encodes CASSLSGQETQYF.

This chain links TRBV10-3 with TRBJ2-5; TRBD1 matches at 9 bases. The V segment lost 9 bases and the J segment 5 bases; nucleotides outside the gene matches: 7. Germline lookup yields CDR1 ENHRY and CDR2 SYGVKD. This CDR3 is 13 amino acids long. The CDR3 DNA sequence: TGTGCCATGGGACAGGGTTCGGGGGAGACCCAGTACTTC. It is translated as CAMGQGSGETQYF.

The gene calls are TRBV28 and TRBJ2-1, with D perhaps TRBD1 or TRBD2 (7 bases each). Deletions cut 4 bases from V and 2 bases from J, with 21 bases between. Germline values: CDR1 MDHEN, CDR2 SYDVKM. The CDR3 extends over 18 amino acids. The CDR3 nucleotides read TGTGCCAGCAGTTCAAGGGGGGGGTTGCAGGGGGCCTACAATGAGCAGTTCTTC. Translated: CASSSRGGLQGAYNEQFF.

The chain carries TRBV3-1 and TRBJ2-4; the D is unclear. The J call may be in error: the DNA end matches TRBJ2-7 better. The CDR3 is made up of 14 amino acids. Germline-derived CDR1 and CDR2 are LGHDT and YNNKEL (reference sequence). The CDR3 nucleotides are TGTGCCAGCAGCCAAGACAGCACTTACTACGAGCAGTACTTC. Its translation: CASSQDSTYYEQYF.

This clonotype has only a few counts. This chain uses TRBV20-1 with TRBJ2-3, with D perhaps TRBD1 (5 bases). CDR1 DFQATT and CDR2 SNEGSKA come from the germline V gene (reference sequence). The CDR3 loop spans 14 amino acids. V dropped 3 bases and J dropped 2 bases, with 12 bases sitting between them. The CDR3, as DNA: TGCAGTGCTAGTCTGGACACAGTCACAGATACGCAGTATTTT. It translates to CSASLDTVTDTQYF.

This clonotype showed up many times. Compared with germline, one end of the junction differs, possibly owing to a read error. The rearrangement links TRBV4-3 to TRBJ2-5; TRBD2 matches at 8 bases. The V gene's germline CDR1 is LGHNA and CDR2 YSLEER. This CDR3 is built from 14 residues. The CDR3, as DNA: TGTGCCAGCAGTCAAGGACTAGCACAAGAGACCCAGTACTTC. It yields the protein CASSQGLAQETQYF.

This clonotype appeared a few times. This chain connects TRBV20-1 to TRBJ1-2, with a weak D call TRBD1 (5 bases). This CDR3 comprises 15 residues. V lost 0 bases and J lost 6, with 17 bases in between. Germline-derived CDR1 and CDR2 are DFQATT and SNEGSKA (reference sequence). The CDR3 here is CSARDGAGQRNGYTF. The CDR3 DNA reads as TGCAGTGCTAGAGATGGGGCAGGGCAGAGGAATGGCTACACCTTC.

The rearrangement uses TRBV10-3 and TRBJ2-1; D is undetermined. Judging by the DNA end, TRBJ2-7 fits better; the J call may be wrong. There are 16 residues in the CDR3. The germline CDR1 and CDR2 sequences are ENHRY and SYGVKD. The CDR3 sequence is CAISDGRHNSYNEQYF. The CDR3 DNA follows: TGTGCCATCAGTGATGGGCGTCACAACTCCTACAATGAGCAGTACTTC.

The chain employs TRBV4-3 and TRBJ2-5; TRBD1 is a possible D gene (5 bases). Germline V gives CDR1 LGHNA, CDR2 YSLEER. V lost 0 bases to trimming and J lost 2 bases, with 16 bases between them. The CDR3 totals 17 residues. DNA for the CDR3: TGCGCCAGCAGCCAAGATAGGGGAAGTACGAAACAAGAGACCCAGTACTTC. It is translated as CASSQDRGSTKQETQYF.

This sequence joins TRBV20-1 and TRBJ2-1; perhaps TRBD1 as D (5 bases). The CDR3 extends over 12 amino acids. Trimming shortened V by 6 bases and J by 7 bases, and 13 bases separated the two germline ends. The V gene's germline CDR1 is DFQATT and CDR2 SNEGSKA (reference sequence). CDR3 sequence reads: CSATDNSNEQFF. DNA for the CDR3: TGCAGTGCCACGGACAACTCGAATGAGCAGTTCTTC.